This record looks at one T cell receptor (beta chain) sequence and its context. This specimen comes from a study of blood T cell repertoires in COVID-19. Clones were read by immunoSEQ multiplex PCR, and TCRdb kept only the in-frame ones, dropping some. The data show roughly 99,000 clones, with 60% to 85% seen just once and over 15% held by the top ten. Trimming took 3 bases from V and 3 from J, leaving 12 bases between them. CDR1 and CDR2 (germline): SQVTM, ANQGSEA. The CDR3 is 13 amino acids. The sequence was obtained from a woman at least 80 years old with active or convalescent COVID-19. Sequencing used peripheral blood. This sequence joins TRBV29-1 and TRBJ2-7; D gene uncertain. The DNA of the CDR3 is TGCAGCGTTGAGGGTAGCAGCCACTACGAGCAGTACTTC. Its protein is CSVEGSSHYEQYF.